This T cell receptor beta chain was profiled in a study of T cell responses to AZD1222 COVID-19 vaccine. Study-wide findings and caveats: Receipt of two AZD1222 doses was followed by a rise in Spike-specific TCR breadth and depth.

The CDR3 length is 14 residues. CDR1 SGDLS and CDR2 YYNGEE come from the germline V gene. Germline trimming cut 4 bases from V and 9 bases from J; bases unmatched to any gene: 5. Using immunoSEQ multiplex PCR, the repertoire was profiled, and TCRdb retains in-frame clones only, with some absent. The sample has around 200,000 clones, roughly 90% seen once. This clone was counted a single time. Antigen: not known. This material consisted of peripheral blood, taken on day 0 of AZD1222 vaccination. The rearrangement uses TRBV9 and TRBJ1-6; 9 bases agree with TRBD1. This receptor was taken from an adult in good health. The DNA for the CDR3 is TGTGCCAGCAGCCAGGGACAGGGACGTTCACCCCTCCACTTT. Protein sequence: CASSQGQGRSPLHF.